This section outlines one T cell receptor (beta chain) sequence together with its context. The data derive from a study of blood T cell repertoires in COVID-19. Study information: COVID-19 samples from acute and convalescent phases originated in the United States, Italy and Spain. The cDNA or gDNA used as material had been derived from T cells, B-cell-depleted T cells, or PBMCs.

Per the study methods: Estimation of nucleated cell counts was performed using reference gene primer amplification. Some clones are missing from TCRdb's copy, which holds only in-frame ones; the method was immunoSEQ multiplex PCR. Clonal size and the V and J genes are those of that table, whereas D and trimming came from the DNA. The repertoire has 200,000 to 250,000 clones, 80% to 90% of them found once; the top ten carry 0.98%. The CDR3 spans 18 residues. Trimming pared 4 bases from V and 0 bases from J, leaving 18 bases between. Germline V gene data show CDR1 as MNHNS and CDR2 as SASEGT. Sample: peripheral blood. The source is a man aged 35 to 55 with acute or convalescent COVID-19. The genes are TRBV6-1 and TRBJ1-4; possibly TRBD1 for D (6 bases). The CDR3 sequence: CASSADGRGTATNEKLFF. The CDR3 DNA is TGTGCCAGCAGTGCCGATGGGAGGGGGACTGCAACTAATGAAAAACTGTTTTTT.